This TCR beta chain was recorded in a study of cytomegalovirus exposure and HLA in healthy donors. The study's findings and limits: The authors later found HLA-associated TCR beta chains more clonally expanded than equally common others. Testing in vitro showed a few CMV-associated chains specific for CMV antigens. According to a later analysis, donors in an Asian-associated ancestry cluster reportedly had fewer N-insertions than the 666-donor mean.

Everyone who donated was a healthy bone marrow donor. The primer mix had 60 Vbeta and 13 Jbeta primers. The data were produced by immunoSEQ multiplex PCR, yet TCRdb's version contains in-frame clones alone and is incomplete. The sample holds under 150,000 clones; over 75% are singletons and the top ten take 5% to 7%. As for this clone: Its target is not known.

The CDR3 runs to 16 residues. The V and J ends lost 3 bases and 4 bases respectively, with 19 bases between them. This TCR was recovered from a woman between 40 and 55 years old in good health and CMV-seropositive. Sequencing used PBMCs. The chain couples TRBV23-1 to TRBJ2-7; maybe TRBD1 (5 bases). TRBV23-1 is known as an ORF, though its function is uncertain. The CDR3 protein is CASSHTTQGLVYEQYF. The CDR3 region has the DNA TGCGCCAGCAGTCACACTACCCAGGGCTTAGTTTACGAGCAGTACTTC.